This TCR beta chain emerged from a study of cytomegalovirus exposure and HLA in healthy donors. For the study at large: About 180 million T cells yielded around 120 million unique TCR beta sequences in earlier analysis. Study-level points and caveats: The study had only CMV serostatus as immune exposure information. HLA alleles showed associations with 16,951 TCR beta sequences in a later analysis, at a 0.05 false discovery rate.

V was pared by 5 bases and J by 7 bases, with 14 bases of the junction left unmatched. Germline V gene data show CDR1 as SGHAT and CDR2 as FQNNGV. This CDR3 is 16 amino acids long. This clone occurred once. The antigen is not known. The PCR made use of 60 Vbeta and 13 Jbeta primers. TCRdb's copy holds only in-frame clones and misses some; the assay was immunoSEQ multiplex PCR. The table has roughly 150,000 clones, roughly 80% seen once; the top ten hold about 0.98%. The chain links TRBV11-2 to TRBJ1-3; 7 positions agree with TRBD1. Sequencing input: PBMCs. This sequence originates from a girl aged 2 to 9 in good health and CMV-seropositive. In DNA, the CDR3 is TGTGCCAGCAGCGAGGGAGGCAGGGGGATTCGGAACACCATATATTTT. This encodes CASSEGGRGIRNTIYF.